One and the same sample provided the 10 T cell receptor beta chains below, sequenced in a study of CXCR3-negative and CXCR3-positive naive CD8 T cells (dated by TCRdb to the late 2010s). The data were produced on a NextSeq 550. The Human TCR Profiling Kit (MiLaboratory) was used to make UMI-labeled 5' RACE TRB cDNA libraries. TCRdb reprocessed the reads, so every CDR3 protein sequence counts as one entry and DNA is not shown. This sample's table lists about 80,000 distinct CDR3 sequences. The ten top clones hold about 1.4% of the sample. Sequenced: naive CXCR3- CD8+ T cells from blood. This sample's cell subset or site label indicates: CD45RO-CCR7+CD27+CD95- naive CD8+ T cells lacking CXCR3 (TNR3-). The receptors derive from a human donor in good health. Some clones in this sample may be carry-over from other donors' samples.

The gene calls are TRBV29-1 and TRBJ2-7. From germline, CDR1 is SQVTM and CDR2 ANQGSEA. The CDR3 runs 13 residues. This CDR3 is CSARTVNSYEQYF.

The chain recombines TRBV5-1 with TRBJ2-1; TCRdb outputs TRBD2, but without DNA this stays unchecked. The CDR3 contains 16 residues. The germline V gene has CDR1 SGHRS and CDR2 YFSETQ. CDR3 residues: CASSLYSGTSGRGQFF.

J is TRBJ1-6 and V is TRBV20-1; as DNA is missing, the TRBD1 call by TCRdb cannot be tested. This CDR3 spans 15 amino acids. CDR1 is DFQATT and CDR2 is SNEGSKA in the germline V gene (reference sequence). CDR3 protein: CSARDPDSLNSPLHF.

The chain uses TRBV18 and TRBJ2-1. The CDR3 is made up of 14 amino acids. Per the germline V gene, CDR1 is KGHSH and CDR2 is LQKENI. The CDR3 reads CASSPLDRYNEQFF.

The genes are TRBV12-3 or TRBV12-4 and TRBJ2-1; TCRdb outputs TRBD2, but without DNA this stays unchecked. The CDR3 is 14 amino acids. The CDR3 reads CASKWTSGYNEQFF.

This chain links TRBV20-1 with TRBJ2-2; the D gene TCRdb calls, TRBD2, cannot be checked with no DNA. CDR3 length: 15 amino acids. The germline CDR1 and CDR2 sequences are DFQATT and SNEGSKA (reference sequence). CDR3 protein: CSAGLAGAFSGELFF.

The chain is built from TRBV5-1 and TRBJ2-1; TCRdb outputs TRBD2, but without DNA this stays unchecked. This CDR3 is 16 amino acids long. Germline CDR1 and CDR2: SGHRS and YFSETQ. The CDR3 sequence: CASSLELAGDYNEQFF.

The chain carries TRBV6-2 or TRBV6-3 and TRBJ2-5; the TRBD2 assignment by TCRdb is unverifiable without DNA. This CDR3 has 15 residues. Germline V gene lookup returns CDR1 MNHEY and CDR2 SVGEGT. The chain's CDR3 is CATNAGWGNQETQYF.

This chain connects TRBV20-1 to TRBJ2-7. This CDR3 has 12 residues. Germline V gene sequence: CDR1 DFQATT, CDR2 SNEGSKA (reference sequence). CDR3 residues: CSAQTDSSEQYF.

The chain's CDR3 is CASRGTAWGEQFF. The V and J genes are TRBV27 and TRBJ2-1; there is no DNA to check the TCRdb D call of TRBD1. The CDR3 extends over 13 amino acids. CDR1 and CDR2 (germline): MNHEY, SMNVEV (reference sequence).